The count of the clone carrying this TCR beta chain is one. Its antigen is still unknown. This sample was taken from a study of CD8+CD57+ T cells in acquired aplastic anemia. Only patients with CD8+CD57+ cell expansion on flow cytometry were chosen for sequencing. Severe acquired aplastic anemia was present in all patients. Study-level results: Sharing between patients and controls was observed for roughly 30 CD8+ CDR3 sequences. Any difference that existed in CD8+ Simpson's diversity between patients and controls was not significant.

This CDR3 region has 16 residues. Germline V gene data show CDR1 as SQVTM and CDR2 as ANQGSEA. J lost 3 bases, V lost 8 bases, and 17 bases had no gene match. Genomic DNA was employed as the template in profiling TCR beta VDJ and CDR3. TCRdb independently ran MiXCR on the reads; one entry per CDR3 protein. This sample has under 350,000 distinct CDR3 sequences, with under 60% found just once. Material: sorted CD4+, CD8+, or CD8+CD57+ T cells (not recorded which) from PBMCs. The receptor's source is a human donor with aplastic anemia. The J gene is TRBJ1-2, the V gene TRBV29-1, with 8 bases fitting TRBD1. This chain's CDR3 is CSYVPEDRGGHYGYTF. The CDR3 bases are TGCAGCTATGTCCCAGAAGACAGGGGAGGTCACTATGGCTACACCTTC.